The 22 T cell receptor beta chains below come from one sample, sequenced in a study of sequential checkpoint blockade in melanoma. The protocol was immunoSEQ multiplex PCR, while the TCRdb copy is restricted to in-frame clones and leaves out a portion. The sample consists of roughly 2,000 clones, about 19% of them appearing once. As for treatment: randomized to nivolumab then ipilimumab (arm A) or the reverse (arm B). The sequencing here drew on tumor tissue (inferred from file names), taken from a patient given nivolumab and ipilimumab in sequence. All receptors come from a human donor with melanoma.

By sample fraction, this clone is medium-sized (0.01 to 0.1%). The rearrangement joins TRBV6-8 to TRBJ1-2; no firm D call. V lost 6 bases to trimming and J lost 0 bases, with 5 bases between them. The CDR3 is 12 residues long. Germline loops: CDR1 MNHGY, CDR2 SAAAGT. The CDR3 nucleotides are TGTGCCAGCAGACAGTCTAACTATGGCTACACCTTC. Translated: CASRQSNYGYTF.

The chain carries TRBV5-1 and TRBJ2-7; D unclear. CDR3 length: 16 amino acids. The V end was cut by 0 bases, the J end by 0 bases, with 13 bases between. CDR1 is SGHRS, CDR2 YFSETQ, per germline. Here the CDR3 reads CASSLARSLSSYEQYF. CDR3 nucleotides: TGCGCCAGCAGCTTGGCCAGGTCCCTGAGCTCCTACGAGCAGTACTTC.

This clone is medium-sized in the sample. This chain uses TRBV11-3 with TRBJ1-1, with 7 bases matching TRBD1. The junction had 6 bases not matched to a gene; V was cut back by 3 bases and J by 5 bases. CDR1 and CDR2 (germline): SGHNT, YENEEA. The CDR3 runs to 14 residues. CDR3 in amino acids: CASSFLQGGTEAFF. CDR3 DNA: TGTGCCAGCAGCTTTCTTCAGGGGGGAACTGAAGCTTTCTTT.

The V gene is TRBV11-3, the J gene TRBJ2-7; TRBD1 might be the D (6 bases). Between the trimmed V and J ends, which lost 0 bases and 6 bases, there was a span of 15 bases. CDR3 length: 15 amino acids. CDR1 and CDR2 (germline): SGHNT, YENEEA. CDR3 sequence (DNA): TGTGCCAGCAGCTTAGAGCAGAACAGGGCAAGCGAGCAGTACTTC. Translated: CASSLEQNRASEQYF.

By sample fraction, this clone is large. The chain employs TRBV25-1 and TRBJ1-2, with unresolved D. Germline V gene sequence: CDR1 MGHDK, CDR2 SYGVNS. The length of the CDR3 is 14 residues. V lost 3 bases and J 2 bases, leaving 10 bases between the germline ends. CDR3 nucleotide sequence: TGTGCCAGCAGTGATAGGGTCGCGAACTATGGCTACACCTTC. Translated: CASSDRVANYGYTF.

This chain joins TRBV19 and TRBJ1-2; D is undetermined. V dropped 10 bases and J dropped 7 bases, with 13 bases sitting between them. CDR3 length: 11 amino acids. Looked up from germline, CDR1 is LNHDA and CDR2 is SQIVND (reference sequence). The CDR3 sequence is CATQGLVGYTF. The CDR3 DNA is TGTGCCACCCAAGGGTTGGTTGGCTACACCTTC.

This clone was seen a handful of times. The chain has TRBV7-6 and TRBJ2-7; 12 bases fit TRBD1. Trimming at V came to 6 bases and at J to 4 bases, leaving 10 bases not matched to a gene. Germline V gene sequence: CDR1 SGHVS, CDR2 FNYEAQ. The CDR3 is 16 amino acids. The CDR3 DNA reads TGTGCCAGCAGTCCGAACCGGGACAGGGGGCGATACGAGCAGTACTTC. Protein: CASSPNRDRGRYEQYF.

In this sample, this clone is medium-sized. The V call is TRBV11-3, the J call TRBJ1-6; tentatively, D is TRBD1 (5 bases). V lost 5 bases and J lost 7, with 12 bases in between. Looked up from germline, CDR1 is SGHNT and CDR2 is YENEEA. The CDR3 spans 14 residues. CDR3 sequence: CASSPAKGNSPLHF. CDR3 nucleotides: TGTGCCAGCAGCCCAGCGAAGGGGAATTCACCCCTCCACTTT. The full variable domain, in which reference TRBV11-3 and TRBJ1-6 provide the parts outside the CDR3, is EAGVVQSPRYKIIEKKQPVAFWCNPISGHNTLYWYLQNLGQGPELLIRYENEEAVDDSQLPKDRFSAERLKGVDSTLKIQPAELGDSAVYLCASSPAKGNSPLHFGNGTRLTVT.

By proportion, this clone is large. This chain links TRBV11-3 with TRBJ2-3; 9 bases align to TRBD1. The CDR3 totals 15 residues. J gave up 2 bases and V 6 bases, and 6 bases lay outside the gene matches. Germline-derived CDR1 and CDR2 are SGHNT and YENEEA. Here the CDR3 reads CASSPGQGVTDTQYF. The CDR3 DNA is TGTGCCAGCAGTCCGGGACAGGGCGTCACAGATACGCAGTATTTT.

This clone has more than one count but fewer than ten. The chain employs TRBV6-8 and TRBJ2-1; TRBD2 agrees at 16 bases. Looked up from germline, CDR1 is MNHGY and CDR2 is SAAAGT. J lost 3 bases, V lost 6 bases, and 5 bases had no gene match. The CDR3 is 17 residues long. CDR3 residues: CASRPGTSGRGYNEQFF. The CDR3 bases are TGTGCCAGCAGACCCGGGACTAGCGGGAGGGGCTACAATGAGCAGTTCTTC.

This sequence joins TRBV6-8 and TRBJ2-3; D is unresolved. The CDR3 is made up of 13 amino acids. Germline CDR1 is MNHGY and CDR2 is SAAAGT. Trimming took 5 bases from V and 0 from J, leaving 6 bases between them. Written as DNA, the CDR3 is TGTGCCAGCAGTGGAGCCAGCACAGATACGCAGTATTTT. Encoded protein: CASSGASTDTQYF.

This clone is termed medium-sized. The chain combines TRBV11-3 with TRBJ2-7; 7 bases agree with TRBD1. This CDR3 has 15 residues. The trim removed 4 bases at V and 3 bases at J, leaving 9 bases unmatched. Germline lookup yields CDR1 SGHNT and CDR2 YENEEA. The CDR3 nucleotides read TGTGCCAGCAGCTCACGGGACAGATTAGTCTACGAGCAGTACTTC. Its protein product is CASSSRDRLVYEQYF.

This clone was seen a handful of times. CDR3 sequence (DNA): TGTGCCAGCAGGACGGGCGGGGGCCTTCAAGGGCAGCCCCAGCATTTT. It encodes CASRTGGGLQGQPQHF. The rearrangement links TRBV6-8 to TRBJ1-5; a weak D match, TRBD1 (6 bases). Germline loops: CDR1 MNHGY, CDR2 SAAAGT. Trimming took 6 bases from V and 7 from J, leaving 22 bases between them. The CDR3 has 16 residues.

This clone is categorized as medium-sized. The chain carries TRBV11-3 and TRBJ1-5; 10 bases fit TRBD1. The CDR3 runs to 14 residues. Germline assignment: CDR1 SGHNT and CDR2 YENEEA. The V segment lost 9 bases and the J segment 5 bases; nucleotides outside the gene matches: 7. As DNA, the CDR3 is TGTGCCAGAAGCCTAGGACAGGGGGATCAGCCCCAGCATTTT. This translates into CARSLGQGDQPQHF.

This chain uses TRBV5-1 with TRBJ2-5; 9 bases line up with TRBD2. Germline-derived CDR1 and CDR2 are SGHRS and YFSETQ. The CDR3 loop spans 15 amino acids. The V gene end was trimmed by 4 bases and the J gene end by 4 bases; junction bases not matched to a gene: 8. As DNA, the CDR3 is TGCGCCAGCAGCCTCCTCACAGCGGGAGGAGAGACCCAGTACTTC. Amino acid sequence: CASSLLTAGGETQYF. Drawing the rest from reference TRBV5-1 and TRBJ2-5, the complete variable domain is KAGVTQTPRYLIKTRGQQVTLSCSPISGHRSVSWYQQTPGQGLQFLFEYFSETQRNKGNFPGRFSGRQFSNSRSEMNVSTLELGDSALYLCASSLLTAGGETQYFGPGTRLLVL.

The rearrangement joins TRBV11-3 to TRBJ2-3; D might be TRBD1 (5 bases). V was clipped by 4 bases and J by 6 bases, with 14 bases between them. Germline V lookup: CDR1 SGHNT, CDR2 YENEEA. The CDR3 runs 14 residues. The CDR3 is CASSSPDRRDTQYF. The CDR3 nucleotides read TGTGCCAGCAGCTCTCCCGACAGACGCGATACGCAGTATTTT.

This clone was seen a handful of times. The chain couples TRBV6-8 to TRBJ1-5; D is unclear. Trimming cost V 7 bases and J 0 bases, with 13 bases left between them. The CDR3 has 15 amino acids. Germline values: CDR1 MNHGY, CDR2 SAAAGT. The CDR3 spells CASTPQKNSNQPQHF. Here the CDR3 DNA reads TGTGCCAGCACCCCACAGAAGAATAGCAATCAGCCCCAGCATTTT.

This clone qualifies as medium-sized (0.01 to 0.1%). The rearrangement uses TRBV11-3 and TRBJ1-2; D ambiguous. The length of the CDR3 is 15 residues. With 4 bases removed from V and 2 bases from J, the gap between germline ends came to 14 bases. Germline V CDR1 and CDR2: SGHNT, YENEEA. CDR3 loop: CASSSGELLNYGYTF. The CDR3 DNA reads as TGTGCCAGCAGCTCCGGAGAGTTGCTGAACTATGGCTACACCTTC.

The chain couples TRBV28 to TRBJ2-4; 9 positions agree with TRBD1. The CDR3 is 16 residues long. CDR1 and CDR2 from the germline V gene are MDHEN and SYDVKM. Losses at the gene ends were 5 bases for V and 0 bases for J; bases not matched to a gene: 5. CDR3 residues: CASSETTGGAKNIQYF. The DNA of the CDR3 is TGTGCCAGCAGTGAGACGACAGGGGGAGCCAAAAACATTCAGTACTTC.

In its sample, this clone ranks as medium-sized. The V call is TRBV11-3, the J call TRBJ2-1; 12 positions match TRBD2. CDR3 length: 18 amino acids. Germline values: CDR1 SGHNT, CDR2 YENEEA. V lost 0 bases, J lost 8 bases, and 11 bases stayed unmatched. The CDR3 reads CASSLERFRTSGDYEQFF. In nucleotides, the CDR3 is TGTGCCAGCAGCTTAGAGCGTTTCAGGACTAGCGGGGATTATGAGCAGTTCTTC.

There are a few counts of this clone. The V gene is TRBV11-3, the J gene TRBJ1-6; perhaps TRBD1 as D (6 bases). CDR1 is SGHNT, CDR2 YENEEA, per germline. The CDR3 contains 14 residues. Trimming cost V 4 bases and J 9 bases, with 13 bases left between them. The DNA of the CDR3 is TGTGCCAGCAGCTCAAGGGGGGGTTTTTCACCCCTCCACTTT. This translates into CASSSRGGFSPLHF. Filled out from reference TRBV11-3 and TRBJ1-6, the complete variable domain reads EAGVVQSPRYKIIEKKQPVAFWCNPISGHNTLYWYLQNLGQGPELLIRYENEEAVDDSQLPKDRFSAERLKGVDSTLKIQPAELGDSAVYLCASSSRGGFSPLHFGNGTRLTVT.

This clone rates as medium-sized. The V call is TRBV11-3, the J call TRBJ2-5; D perhaps matches TRBD2 (6 bases). Trimming left V 5 bases short and J 4 bases short, with 20 bases between. The CDR3 consists of 16 residues. Germline V gene lookup returns CDR1 SGHNT and CDR2 YENEEA. CDR3 in amino acids: CASSPGGSRSRETQYF. Here the CDR3 DNA reads TGTGCCAGCAGCCCTGGGGGGAGTAGGAGTAGAGAGACCCAGTACTTC.